One and the same sample provided the 5 T cell receptor beta chains below, sequenced in a study of cytomegalovirus exposure and HLA in healthy donors (dated 2017 in TCRdb). Receptor amplification or capture employed the immunoSEQ multiplex PCR assay. The multiplex PCR relied on a mix of 60 forward primers for TCR Vbeta segments and 13 reverse primers for TCR Jbeta segments. In TCRdb, the immuneACCESS table is reduced to in-frame sequences with V and J assigned. These tables do not hold every clone; where another copy was compared, an unresolved V gene accounts for under half, and the others remain unexplained. The sample contains some 140,000 clones, about 80% of them found a single time. Jointly, the top ten make up 2% to 2.5% of the sample. The sample taken for sequencing was PBMCs. The receptors were gathered from a man aged 30 to 45 in good health and CMV-seronegative.

The V and J genes are TRBV29-1 and TRBJ2-5; D call uncertain. Germline V lookup: CDR1 SQVTM, CDR2 ANQGSEA. The CDR3 spans 10 residues. V lost 5 bases and J lost 5, with 6 bases in between. The CDR3 reads CSVSLETQYF. In DNA form, the CDR3 reads TGCAGCGTTTCATTGGAGACCCAGTACTTC.

This clone was counted a few times. The rearrangement joins TRBV6-5 to TRBJ2-7; maybe TRBD2 (5 bases). The V and J ends lost 2 bases and 0 bases respectively, with 8 bases between them. This CDR3 is 14 amino acids long. Germline V gene data show CDR1 as MNHEY and CDR2 as SVGAGI. This chain's CDR3 is CASSYASGSYEQYF. The CDR3 DNA reads as TGTGCCAGCAGTTACGCGAGCGGCTCCTACGAGCAGTACTTC.

The sample holds one count of this clone. The genes are TRBV4-2 and TRBJ2-1; TRBD2 agrees at 16 bases. The CDR3 is 17 amino acids. V shed 8 bases, J shed 1 base, and the junction held 5 bases outside the gene matches. Germline lookup yields CDR1 LGHNA and CDR2 YNFKEQ. The CDR3 spells CASSPGLAGGSYNEQFF. CDR3 DNA: TGTGCCAGCTCCCCGGGACTAGCGGGAGGGTCCTACAATGAGCAGTTCTTC.

V gene TRBV28 combines with J gene TRBJ2-5; 7 bases are a match to TRBD2. Gene TRBJ2-7 matches the end of the DNA better, so the J call may be wrong. Germline V gene data show CDR1 as MDHEN and CDR2 as SYDVKM. CDR3 length: 14 amino acids. The CDR3 here is CASNGGGTGYEQYF. For the CDR3, the DNA is TGTGCCAGCAACGGGGGAGGGACTGGCTACGAGCAGTACTTC.

The chain couples TRBV11-3 to TRBJ1-1; D uncertain. The CDR3 is 14 amino acids. V was cut by 1 base and J by 1 base, with 7 bases left in between. CDR1 and CDR2 from the germline V gene are SGHNT and YENEEA. This chain's CDR3 is CASSLGVENTEAFF. The CDR3 DNA follows: TGTGCCAGCAGCTTAGGAGTCGAGAACACTGAAGCTTTCTTT.